This T cell receptor beta chain emerged from a study of blood T cells in healthy people across ages (dated by TCRdb to between 2014 and 2017). In terms of the full investigation: In model experiments, template switching captured roughly one uniquely barcoded TCR beta cDNA molecule for every two T cells. Using deep sequencing normalized with unique cDNA molecular identifiers, the study measured how TCR beta repertoire diversity changes with age. Donors were grouped into four age groups: young (average approximately 16 years), middle-aged (less than 40), aged (62) and long-lived (about 90). Donors of different ages were randomly distributed across sequencing lanes to avoid experimental bias. Using the same blood draw, the study looked at two additional independent replicas of 1 million unique cDNA reads for two donors, one aged 18 to 30 and the other aged 80 or older.

Notes on this clonotype: Its cognate antigen has yet to be identified. One base away there is no much larger clone; base qualities are not given.

V was cut back by 7 bases and J by 0 bases, leaving a gap of 13 bases between them. From its cysteine to its phenylalanine, the CDR3 spans 16 amino acids. The CDR3 DNA has 48 bases and is translated from base 1. Donors were 30 to 45 systemically healthy Caucasian individuals from Russia aged roughly 6 to 90 years. Each donor gave about 10 milliliters of peripheral blood, drawn into EDTA-treated Vacutainer tubes. Ficoll-Paque density-gradient centrifugation was used to isolate PBMCs, with at least 6 million obtained per sample. Total RNA, at least 5 micrograms per sample, was extracted from PBMCs with Trizol reagent. For every donor, flow cytometry on a PBMC aliquot measured the percentage of naive CD45RAhigh/CD27high T cells. Library construction relied on 5' RACE. Data came from an Illumina HiSeq 2500. A second PCR of 7 to 11 cycles was performed with a sample-barcoded 5' primer and a J-beta primer mix. A template-switch 5' adaptor carrying 12 random nucleotides introduced a unique molecular identifier onto each TCR beta cDNA molecule. At least 3 million CDR3-containing paired-end reads were obtained from each sample. The Mint cDNA synthesis kit, primed by a TRBC-specific oligonucleotide, was used to synthesize first-strand cDNA from all RNA. After uracil-DNA glycosylase treatment, a first 18-cycle PCR used universal primers M1SS and BC2_uni_R on all cDNA. In the source study's methods: For normalization, 1 million high-quality reads were randomly selected from each sample, with every read carrying a distinct molecular identifier. Reads sharing molecular identifiers were discarded rather than binned into consensus sequences. CDR3 identification, clonotype clustering and error correction used MiTCR with a Q25 quality threshold and the strictest error-elimination algorithm. Lower-bound total TCR beta diversity was estimated with a nonparametric unseen species model using Euler transformation. The raw public data were reprocessed by TCRdb itself: fastp quality trimming at Q25, MiXCR clonotype calling, in-frame beta chains only. Rows are unified per CDR3 protein, each entry keeping the most common DNA and genes. The V and J calls here are based on TCRdb, not the publication. The sample table lists 800,000 or so distinct CDR3 sequences, about 47% of them with a count of one. The ten biggest clones cover 15% to 20% of the sample.

General study outcomes and caveats: Estimates of total diversity based on one million sequenced T cells were considered lower bounds and underestimates. Compared with the aged group, the long-lived group had more naive CD4+ T cells, fewer expanded clones and increased TCR diversity, suggesting age selection. Because donor CMV infection status was unknown, age-related changes in expanded clonotypes were potentially confounded. There was a strong correlation between observed TCR beta diversity and the percentage of naive T cells measured by flow cytometry. As age increased, observed TCR beta diversity per million T cells dropped in a roughly linear way, and a significant reduction was already evident by age 40. Since profiling was done on bulk unsorted PBMCs, naive and antigen-experienced compartments could not be conclusively compared.

This receptor was identified in an elderly man in good health. Recombination connected TRBV12-3 or TRBV12-4 to TRBJ2-6, with TRBD2 tentatively as D gene (6 bases match). Sequenced: blood. CDR3 protein: CASTLGAGSGANVLTF. The DNA is TGTGCCAGCACCTTAGGAGCGGGCTCTGGGGCCAACGTCCTGACTTTC.